Reported below is one T cell receptor beta chain. The antigen remains unidentified. The ends lost 4 bases at V and 3 bases at J; junction bases unmatched: 6. The CDR3 contains 14 residues. Germline V lookup: CDR1 MNHEY, CDR2 SVGAGI. This sample is drawn from a study of T cell responses to AZD1222 COVID-19 vaccine. Study-level points and caveats: White British ancestry dominated among donors, who included more females, and clonal diversity was possibly underestimated. Receipt of two AZD1222 doses was followed by a rise in Spike-specific TCR breadth and depth. Repertoire sampling was restricted to post-peak T cell response timepoints. Among those given AZD1222, only 6 or 7 were seropositive at baseline.

Assay used: immunoSEQ multiplex PCR; TCRdb lists only in-frame clones, some missing. Here the sample spans about 28,000 clones, approximately 88% being singletons. V and J are TRBV6-5 and TRBJ2-7, with TRBD1 matching over 7 bases. The sequenced sample was peripheral blood, obtained on day 0 of AZD1222 vaccination. The TCR originated in an adult in good health. CDR3 sequence: CASSSPGTDYEQYF. In DNA form, the CDR3 reads TGTGCCAGCAGTTCACCCGGGACAGACTACGAGCAGTACTTC.